Below, 2 T cell receptor beta chains from the same sample are listed, as sequenced in a study of beta chain features in type 1 diabetes. All of the isolated RNA was reverse transcribed, so expressed TCRB transcripts were sequenced. The protocol was immunoSEQ multiplex PCR, while the TCRdb copy is restricted to in-frame clones and leaves out a portion. Of about 620,000 clones in the sample, about 14% were seen once. The sequenced sample consisted of naive CD4+ T cells from blood. The receptors here all came from a man aged 18-30 years in good health.

This clone came up a few times. The chain joins TRBV7-2 to TRBJ2-4; a weak D match, TRBD2 (6 bases). V shed 1 base and J shed 1 base, with 14 bases lying between them. This CDR3 is built from 17 residues. CDR1 is SGHTA, CDR2 FQGNSA, per germline. CDR3 sequence reads: CASSLVGGAGAKNIQYF. The DNA for the CDR3 is TGTGCCAGCAGCTTAGTCGGAGGGGCAGGGGCCAAAAACATTCAGTACTTC.

The chain has TRBV4-1 and TRBJ2-5, with D tentatively TRBD1 or TRBD2 (5 bases each). This CDR3 has 15 residues. Between the trimmed V and J ends, which lost 1 base and 5 bases, there was a span of 14 bases. Germline V gene sequence: CDR1 MGHRA, CDR2 YSYEKL. The CDR3 DNA follows: TGCGCCAGCAGCCAAGGTCCGGGGACGGGGGAGACCCAGTACTTC. Translation gives CASSQGPGTGETQYF.